The next 32 T cell receptor beta chains were all read from a single sample in a study of CD8+ T cells in alopecia areata. The sequencing template was cDNA reverse transcribed from extracted RNA. The protocol was immunoSEQ multiplex PCR, while the TCRdb copy is restricted to in-frame clones and leaves out a portion. The sample contains approximately 89,000 clones, 51% of which appear only once. Sequenced sample: NKG2D-high CD8+ T cells sorted from blood. The receptors here all came from a human donor with alopecia areata.

This clone was counted only a few times. J is TRBJ2-5 and V is TRBV4-1; TRBD1 or TRBD2 may be the D gene (5 bases each). V shed 8 bases and J shed 5 bases, with 12 bases lying between them. The germline gives CDR1 MGHRA, CDR2 YSYEKL. This CDR3 has 12 residues. CDR3 protein: CASGGTSETQYF. The CDR3 DNA follows: TGCGCCAGCGGGGGAACTTCGGAGACCCAGTACTTC.

This chain connects TRBV7-2 to TRBJ2-7; no definite D call. The CDR3 consists of 13 residues. In germline, CDR1 is SGHTA, CDR2 FQGNSA. Trimming removed 4 bases at V and 0 bases at J, with 7 bases between. For the CDR3, the DNA is TGTGCCAGCAGCTCGGAAAGCTCCTACGAGCAGTACTTC. It codes for CASSSESSYEQYF.

This clone has just a few counts. The V and J genes are TRBV29-1 and TRBJ1-3, with D possibly being TRBD1 (5 bases). The CDR3 totals 12 residues. Germline CDR1 reads SQVTM; CDR2 reads ANQGSEA. Trimming removed 2 bases at V and 10 bases at J, with 12 bases between. The CDR3 loop is CSVERGDRTIYF. The CDR3, as DNA: TGCAGCGTTGAACGAGGGGATCGGACCATATATTTT. The full variable domain, its missing parts supplied by reference TRBV29-1 and TRBJ1-3, is SAVISQKPSRDICQRGTSLTIQCQVDSQVTMMFWYRQQPGQSLTLIATANQGSEATYESGFVIDKFPISRPNLTFSTLTVSNMSPEDSSIYLCSVERGDRTIYFGEGSWLTVV.

This clone was seen just once. A much larger clone lies a single base off, so this may be a read error. J is TRBJ2-1 and V is TRBV7-8, with a weak D call TRBD2 (6 bases). Germline lookup yields CDR1 SGHVS and CDR2 FQNEAQ. The CDR3 sequence is 13 residues long. The ends were cut back, 5 bases at V and 5 bases at J, with 10 bases in the middle. The CDR3 DNA is TGTGCCAGCAGCCCCACGGGGGACAATGAGCAGTTCTTC. It specifies CASSPTGDNEQFF.

The chain has TRBV29-1 and TRBJ2-5; TRBD2 is a possible D gene (6 bases). V lost 3 bases to trimming and J lost 3 bases, with 11 bases between them. There are 13 residues in the CDR3. CDR1 is SQVTM and CDR2 is ANQGSEA in the germline V gene. The CDR3 DNA follows: TGCAGCGTTGACCGGGACTTAGAAGAGACCCAGTACTTC. It specifies CSVDRDLEETQYF.

The V gene is TRBV28, the J gene TRBJ2-7; D is undetermined. Trimming removed 1 base at V and 4 bases at J, with 8 bases between. This CDR3 is built from 13 residues. Germline V gene lookup returns CDR1 MDHEN and CDR2 SYDVKM. The DNA for the CDR3 is TGTGCCAGCAGTTTATCTGACGAATACGAGCAGTACTTC. Its translation: CASSLSDEYEQYF.

The chain employs TRBV30 and TRBJ2-2; D not resolved. V dropped 0 bases and J dropped 5 bases, with 7 bases sitting between them. The length of the CDR3 is 13 residues. Germline CDR1 reads GTSNPN; CDR2 reads SVGIG (reference sequence). CDR3: CAWSVGRTGELFF. The CDR3 nucleotides read TGTGCCTGGAGTGTAGGCAGGACCGGGGAGCTGTTTTTT. Supplemented by reference TRBV30 and TRBJ2-2, the full variable domain reads SQTIHQWPATLVQPVGSPLSLECTVEGTSNPNLYWYRQAAGRGLQLLFYSVGIGQISSEVPQNLSASRPQDRQFILSSKKLLLSDSGFYLCAWSVGRTGELFFGEGSRLTVL.

This chain connects TRBV5-4 to TRBJ2-5; 7 bases match TRBD2. V trimming: 4 bases; J trimming: 3 bases; junction bases outside the gene matches: 0. The germline V gene encodes CDR1 SGHNT and CDR2 YYREEE (reference sequence). The CDR3 totals 12 residues. CDR3 sequence reads: CASSGGEETQYF. CDR3 nucleotides: TGTGCCAGCAGCGGGGGGGAAGAGACCCAGTACTTC.

This chain uses TRBV27 with TRBJ2-5; the match to TRBD1 covers 8 bases. The CDR3 runs to 19 residues. The V segment lost 3 bases and the J segment 9 bases; nucleotides outside the gene matches: 24. Looked up from germline, CDR1 is MNHEY and CDR2 is SMNVEV (reference sequence). This CDR3 reads CASSFTGNWAGQDKGAQYF. CDR3 DNA sequence: TGTGCCAGCAGTTTTACGGGGAACTGGGCGGGACAGGACAAGGGGGCCCAGTACTTC.

V gene TRBV7-8 combines with J gene TRBJ2-7; no clear D. The CDR3 totals 15 residues. With 1 base removed from V and 5 bases from J, the gap between germline ends came to 15 bases. CDR1 is SGHVS, CDR2 FQNEAQ, per germline. The CDR3 DNA reads TGTGCCAGCAGCTTAGACGGACGCGCTTGGGACGAGCAGTACTTC. As protein: CASSLDGRAWDEQYF.

This rearrangement joins TRBV28 to TRBJ2-5, with a possible D match to TRBD2 (6 bases). The V and J ends lost 1 base and 1 base respectively, with 10 bases between them. This CDR3 has 15 residues. CDR1 is MDHEN, CDR2 SYDVKM, per germline. The CDR3 region has the DNA TGTGCCAGCAGTTTATCGGGCGGGATCCAAGAGACCCAGTACTTC. It codes for CASSLSGGIQETQYF.

The chain recombines TRBV29-1 with TRBJ1-1; D ambiguous. The CDR3 totals 13 residues. The ends were cut back, 5 bases at V and 2 bases at J, with 12 bases in the middle. Germline V CDR1 and CDR2: SQVTM, ANQGSEA. The CDR3 DNA follows: TGCAGCGTTTTCGTGACCGCAAACACTGAAGCTTTCTTT. It codes for CSVFVTANTEAFF.

This clone was observed a few times. V is TRBV29-1 and J is TRBJ2-1; tentatively, D is TRBD1 (7 bases). This CDR3 is built from 17 residues. Trimming took off 2 bases at V and 2 bases at J, with 19 bases between the two ends. Germline CDR1 reads SQVTM; CDR2 reads ANQGSEA. The CDR3 reads CSVEQSEGQLPYNEQFF. The CDR3 nucleotides read TGCAGCGTTGAACAATCGGAGGGACAGCTTCCCTACAATGAGCAGTTCTTC.

V gene TRBV5-1 combines with J gene TRBJ2-1; TRBD1 matches at 8 bases. CDR1 and CDR2 from the germline V gene are SGHRS and YFSETQ. Trimming at V came to 2 bases and at J to 6 bases, leaving 10 bases not matched to a gene. CDR3 size: 16 residues. The DNA for the CDR3 is TGCGCCAGCAGCTTCACTACAGGGGGACTCGGCAATGAGCAGTTCTTC. It specifies CASSFTTGGLGNEQFF.

By sample fraction, this clone is medium-sized. CDR3 coding DNA: TGCGCCAGCAGCTTCCGGGGACAACTTATTCAGTACTTC. Amino acid sequence: CASSFRGQLIQYF. This chain joins TRBV5-1 and TRBJ2-4; perhaps TRBD1 as D (6 bases). The germline gives CDR1 SGHRS, CDR2 YFSETQ. The V gene lost 2 bases and the J gene lost 10 bases, with 13 bases spanning the gap. The CDR3 spans 13 residues.

The chain has TRBV2 and TRBJ1-2; D uncertain. There are 13 residues in the CDR3. In germline, CDR1 is SNHLY, CDR2 FYNNEI. The V end lost 7 bases, the J end lost 7 bases, and 16 bases lay between the germline ends. DNA for the CDR3: TGTGCCAGCATGGGGAACGGACGGGGTGGCTACACCTTC. This encodes CASMGNGRGGYTF.

The chain employs TRBV4-3 and TRBJ2-7; 7 bases are shared with TRBD2. The CDR3 loop spans 14 amino acids. V shed 1 base and J 3 bases; nucleotides not matched to a gene: 3. The germline V gene encodes CDR1 LGHNA and CDR2 YSLEER. The CDR3 here is CASSQGASGYEQYF. CDR3 nucleotides: TGCGCCAGCAGCCAAGGGGCTAGCGGCTACGAGCAGTACTTC.

The gene calls are TRBV29-1 and TRBJ2-2; D might be TRBD1 or TRBD2, each matching 6 bases. Germline V gene sequence: CDR1 SQVTM, CDR2 ANQGSEA. This CDR3 is 12 amino acids long. V lost 5 bases, J lost 7 bases, and 11 bases lay in between. The DNA of the CDR3 is TGCAGCGTTAAGGGGGGAATCGGGGAGCTGTTTTTT. This translates into CSVKGGIGELFF.

The V gene is TRBV9, the J gene TRBJ2-7; tentative D call: TRBD2 (5 bases). The length of the CDR3 is 15 residues. The germline V gene encodes CDR1 SGDLS and CDR2 YYNGEE. The V end was cut by 0 bases, the J end by 4 bases, with 14 bases between. The CDR3 is CASSVAGGPAYEQYF. The CDR3 DNA follows: TGTGCCAGCAGCGTAGCTGGCGGGCCAGCTTACGAGCAGTACTTC.

Only a few counts were recorded for this clone. The chain couples TRBV7-9 to TRBJ2-2; 10 bases fit TRBD2. V trimming: 3 bases; J trimming: 4 bases; junction bases outside the gene matches: 8. Per the germline V gene, CDR1 is SEHNR and CDR2 is FQNEAQ (reference sequence). The CDR3 runs 17 residues. The CDR3 spells CASSLTGTSVGTGELFF. DNA for the CDR3: TGTGCCAGCAGCTTGACCGGGACTAGCGTGGGCACCGGGGAGCTGTTTTTT.

V gene TRBV5-1 combines with J gene TRBJ2-2, with 8 nucleotides matching TRBD1. The CDR3 runs to 15 residues. Trimming cost V 0 bases and J 4 bases; bases outside gene matches: 2. Germline loops: CDR1 SGHRS, CDR2 YFSETQ. CDR3: CASSLGTGPTGELFF. As DNA, the CDR3 is TGCGCCAGCAGCTTGGGGACAGGGCCCACCGGGGAGCTGTTTTTT.

The rearrangement joins TRBV9 to TRBJ2-3; TRBD1 or TRBD2 may be the D gene (6 bases each). V was clipped by 0 bases and J by 4 bases, with 12 bases between them. This CDR3 is built from 15 residues. The germline V gene has CDR1 SGDLS and CDR2 YYNGEE. This CDR3 is CASSVGGAVPDTQYF. As DNA, the CDR3 is TGTGCCAGCAGCGTAGGGGGGGCCGTCCCAGATACGCAGTATTTT.

This clone has only a few counts. The chain recombines TRBV29-1 with TRBJ2-7; TRBD1 aligns across 9 bases. This CDR3 region has 15 residues. CDR1 is SQVTM and CDR2 is ANQGSEA in the germline V gene. The J segment lost 2 bases and the V segment lost 5 bases, leaving 10 bases of the junction unmatched. The CDR3 DNA follows: TGCAGCGTTTTGGGACCCCGGGACAGGGCCTACGAGCAGTACTTC. The encoded protein is CSVLGPRDRAYEQYF.

The chain is built from TRBV6-6 and TRBJ2-5; tentatively, D is TRBD1 (7 bases). In germline, CDR1 is MNHNY, CDR2 SVGAGI (reference sequence). Between the trimmed V and J ends, which lost 6 bases and 2 bases, there was a span of 10 bases. The CDR3 consists of 13 residues. The chain's CDR3 is CASRGGQQETQYF. The CDR3, as DNA: TGTGCCAGCAGGGGGGGACAGCAAGAGACCCAGTACTTC.

This clone is labeled as medium-sized. The chain combines TRBV4-3 with TRBJ2-1, with TRBD1 matching 10 bases. J gave up 8 bases and V 5 bases, and 9 bases lay outside the gene matches. The CDR3 covers 15 residues. Germline lookup yields CDR1 LGHNA and CDR2 YSLEER. The CDR3 coding sequence is TGCGCCAGCAGCTTAACGGGACAGGGGCTCGATGAGCAGTTCTTC. This gives the protein CASSLTGQGLDEQFF.

The rearrangement links TRBV5-1 to TRBJ2-7; no definite D call. CDR3 length: 13 amino acids. Deletions cut 0 bases from V and 3 bases from J, with 7 bases between. Germline CDR1 is SGHRS and CDR2 is YFSETQ. The CDR3 bases are TGCGCCAGCAGCTTGGACCCGGGCTACGAGCAGTACTTC. It codes for CASSLDPGYEQYF.

This clone was counted a few times. The chain uses TRBV29-1 and TRBJ1-3, with no clear D. The CDR3 is made up of 13 amino acids. Trimming took 6 bases from V and 0 from J, leaving 9 bases between them. Germline loops: CDR1 SQVTM, CDR2 ANQGSEA. The CDR3 reads CSVLGSSGNTIYF. The CDR3 nucleotides are TGCAGCGTACTAGGAAGCTCTGGAAACACCATATATTTT.

In this sample, this clone turned up once. The chain carries TRBV23-1 and TRBJ2-2; TRBD1 agrees at 8 bases. TRBV23-1 is assigned to the ORF class and has an uncertain function. CDR3 length equals 16 residues. Germline trimming cut 6 bases from V and 0 bases from J; bases unmatched to any gene: 6. The CDR3 DNA follows: TGCGCCAGCAGGGACAGGGTACGAGCGAACACCGGGGAGCTGTTTTTT. It yields the protein CASRDRVRANTGELFF.

The table lists this clone with a few counts. The gene calls are TRBV7-8 and TRBJ2-3; possibly TRBD1 for D (6 bases). The CDR3 has 14 amino acids. The germline CDR1 and CDR2 sequences are SGHVS and FQNEAQ. V gave up 2 bases and J gave up 4 bases, with 10 bases separating them. CDR3 bases: TGTGCCAGCAGCTTACAGGGGCGAGCAGATACGCAGTATTTT. The encoded protein is CASSLQGRADTQYF.

The rearrangement joins TRBV13 to TRBJ1-1, with D perhaps matching TRBD1 (5 bases). Trimming stripped 8 bases from V and 6 bases from J, with 22 bases between. This CDR3 spans 15 amino acids. CDR1 is PRHDT and CDR2 is FYEKMQ in the germline V gene (reference sequence). The CDR3 sequence is CASRRPQDGTSEAFF. The DNA for the CDR3 is TGTGCCAGCCGAAGGCCACAGGACGGCACGTCTGAAGCTTTCTTT.

The CDR3 is CAISTAGREVTDTQYF. The CDR3 DNA follows: TGTGCCATCAGTACCGCGGGACGGGAGGTTACAGATACGCAGTATTTT. This chain joins TRBV10-3 and TRBJ2-3, with 7 nucleotides matching TRBD2. In germline, CDR1 is ENHRY, CDR2 SYGVKD. V was pared by 5 bases and J by 3 bases, with 11 bases of the junction left unmatched. This CDR3 comprises 16 residues.

The V call is TRBV29-1, the J call TRBJ2-7, with 8 bases aligning to TRBD1. The CDR3 loop spans 13 amino acids. Germline lookup yields CDR1 SQVTM and CDR2 ANQGSEA. With V trimmed by 7 bases and J by 2 bases, 7 bases remained unmatched. For the CDR3, the DNA is TGCAGCGCTACGACAGGGGAAACCTACGAGCAGTACTTC. Translation: CSATTGETYEQYF.